This TCR beta chain was sequenced for a study of T-cell reconstitution after alpha-beta-depleted transplantation in children. The CDR3 length is 14 residues. The germline gives CDR1 KGHDR, CDR2 SFDVKD. Losses at the gene ends were 3 bases for V and 5 bases for J; bases not matched to a gene: 4. Preparing the TCRbeta library involved the use of unique molecular identifiers. TCRdb re-called the PCR reads with MiXCR, one entry per CDR3 protein. The repertoire holds 530,000 or so distinct CDR3 sequences, around 27% seen once, with around a third in the top ten. This clonotype originated in a boy younger than two with Wiskott-Aldrich syndrome, due to receive a stem cell transplant. The chain employs TRBV24-1 and TRBJ2-5; TRBD1 matches at 8 bases. This specimen was PBMCs, taken before TCRalphabeta/CD19-depleted stem cell transplant. CDR3 DNA: TGTGCCACCAGTGATCCACAGGGGGTCGAGACCCAGTACTTC. It encodes CATSDPQGVETQYF.